These T cell receptor beta chains were read from a single sample in a study of cytomegalovirus exposure and HLA in healthy donors. Assay used: immunoSEQ multiplex PCR; TCRdb lists only in-frame clones, some missing. The data contain some 110,000 clones, under 85% of them singletons. Sequencing input: PBMCs. The receptor set was obtained from a man aged 25-45 years in good health and CMV-seropositive. CDR3s include the opening cysteine and the closing phenylalanine or tryptophan.

J,V,CDR3
TRBJ2-5,TRBV5-1,CASSRSGGKRVGETQYF
TRBJ2-3,TRBV5-1,CASSPAVNPSTDTQYF
TRBJ2-5,TRBV5-4,CASSPFGGAETQYF
TRBJ1-2,TRBV28,CASSPGQNYGYTF
TRBJ2-1,TRBV7-9,CASSLGQGARNEQFF
TRBJ2-3,TRBV5-1,CASSPEVVDSDTQYF
TRBJ2-5,TRBV30,CAWSLWAASIFETQYF
TRBJ1-6,TRBV6-5,CASSPPRTDSPLHF
TRBJ2-5,TRBV4-1,CASSQGRLAGGETQYF
TRBJ2-1,TRBV7-6,CASSLLGSGGAKEQFF
TRBJ2-5,TRBV15,CATSRGQDRQETQYF
TRBJ1-2,TRBV4-3,CASSRAFGQFNYGYPF
TRBJ1-1,TRBV29-1,CSVSFELNTEAFF
TRBJ1-1,TRBV6-1,CASSEVGQGSEAFF
TRBJ2-1,TRBV9,CASSVTGNNEQFF
TRBJ1-6,TRBV7-9,CASSNRDSNSSPLHF
TRBJ2-1,TRBV7-6,CASSLRFGTSGGESSYNEQFF
TRBJ2-1,TRBV2,CASSEGSGDEQFF
TRBJ1-4,TRBV9,CASNPSGTATEKLFF
TRBJ1-1,TRBV14,CASSRYRGVGTEAFF
TRBJ1-1,TRBV7-9,CASSLRGTEAFF
TRBJ2-5,TRBV19,CASSIGAGGLGETQYF
TRBJ1-1,TRBV7-9,CASSFDRGLTEAFF
TRBJ2-5,TRBV7-2,CASSWTAEETQYF
TRBJ1-2,TRBV5-5,CASSLDRGAYGYTF
TRBJ2-3,TRBV5-4,CASSLRRALSTDTQYF
TRBJ2-5,TRBV29-1,CSSSDRGATQYF
TRBJ2-5,TRBV5-6,CASSLVGTATVQYF
TRBJ1-1,TRBV6-5,CASRTTGNTEAFF
TRBJ1-1,TRBV5-1,CASRIQGLNTEAFF
TRBJ1-2,TRBV9,CASSPSDRGHVSYGYTF
TRBJ1-1,TRBV28,CASSLAPGTGITMNTEAFF
TRBJ1-5,TRBV5-8,CASSLDEAPINQPQHF
TRBJ1-1,TRBV6-4,CASSGRSYEAFF
TRBJ1-5,TRBV28,CASSSTRGARNQPQHF
TRBJ1-1,TRBV5-1,CASRTGIGTEAFF